This T cell receptor (beta chain) is from a study of OX40 agonist ivuxolimab in advanced cancers. Germline CDR1 and CDR2: LNHDA and SQIVND (reference sequence). Deletions cut 10 bases from V and 9 bases from J, with 13 bases between. The CDR3 sequence is 11 residues long. TCRdb keeps only in-frame clones here, not all; method: immunoSEQ multiplex PCR. The top ten hold approximately 0.32% of the sample, which has roughly 80,000 clones, 80% to 95% seen once. This rearrangement joins TRBV19 to TRBJ2-1; maybe TRBD1 (6 bases). The TCR originated in an adult with an advanced solid tumor such as melanoma, head and neck, liver or kidney cancer. This specimen was CD4+ or CD8+ T cells sorted from blood, taken in a trial of the OX40 agonist ivuxolimab. The CDR3 region is CATTDSVEQFF. The DNA for the CDR3 is TGTGCCACCACGGACAGCGTTGAGCAGTTCTTC.